This T cell receptor (beta chain) was identified during a study of blood T cells in healthy people across ages. This CDR3 comprises 18 residues. The germline CDR1 and CDR2 sequences are SGHDT and YYEEEE. V lost 4 bases to trimming and J lost 4 bases, with 26 bases between them. Combining a sample-barcoded 5' primer with a J-beta primer mix, a second PCR ran for 7 to 11 cycles. TCRdb reanalysed the 5' RACE reads using MiXCR and keeps one entry per CDR3 protein. The table shows some 760,000 distinct CDR3 sequences, with about 25% occurring only once. The data were also submitted as part of a second study, on T cells of mothers and their children. From that study: The search for persistent microchimeric T cell clones detected none.

The receptor was isolated from a boy aged 10-17 years in good health. The sample taken for sequencing was blood. The J gene is TRBJ2-5, the V gene TRBV5-6; D might be TRBD1 or TRBD2, each matching 5 bases. CDR3 DNA: TGTGCCAGCAGCCTACAAGTGGCGGAACGTACCGGGGCAGAGACCCAGTACTTC. Translation: CASSLQVAERTGAETQYF.